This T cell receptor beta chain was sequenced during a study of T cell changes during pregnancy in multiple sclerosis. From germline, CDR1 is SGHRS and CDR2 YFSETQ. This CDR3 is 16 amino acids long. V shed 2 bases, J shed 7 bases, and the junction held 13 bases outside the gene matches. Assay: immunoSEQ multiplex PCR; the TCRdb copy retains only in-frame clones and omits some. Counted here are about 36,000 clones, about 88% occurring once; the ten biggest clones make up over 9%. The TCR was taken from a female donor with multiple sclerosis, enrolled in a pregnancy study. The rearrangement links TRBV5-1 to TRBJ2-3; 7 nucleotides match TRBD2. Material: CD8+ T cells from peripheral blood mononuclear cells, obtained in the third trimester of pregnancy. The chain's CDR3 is CASSFWGGRDQNTQYF. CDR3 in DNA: TGCGCCAGCAGCTTTTGGGGAGGGAGGGATCAGAATACGCAGTATTTT.